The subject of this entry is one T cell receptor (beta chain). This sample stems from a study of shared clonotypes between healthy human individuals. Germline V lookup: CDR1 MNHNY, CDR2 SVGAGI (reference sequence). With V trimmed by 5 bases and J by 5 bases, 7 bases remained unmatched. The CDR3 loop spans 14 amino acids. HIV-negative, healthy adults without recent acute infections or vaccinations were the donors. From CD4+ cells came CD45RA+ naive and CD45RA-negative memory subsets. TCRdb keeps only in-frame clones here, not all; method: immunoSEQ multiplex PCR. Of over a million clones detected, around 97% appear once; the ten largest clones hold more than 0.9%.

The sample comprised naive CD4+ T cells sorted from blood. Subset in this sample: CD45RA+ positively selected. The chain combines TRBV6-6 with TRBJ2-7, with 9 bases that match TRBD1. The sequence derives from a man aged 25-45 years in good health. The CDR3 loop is CASSVGQGFDEQYF. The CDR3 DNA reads TGTGCCAGCAGTGTGGGACAGGGTTTCGACGAGCAGTACTTC.